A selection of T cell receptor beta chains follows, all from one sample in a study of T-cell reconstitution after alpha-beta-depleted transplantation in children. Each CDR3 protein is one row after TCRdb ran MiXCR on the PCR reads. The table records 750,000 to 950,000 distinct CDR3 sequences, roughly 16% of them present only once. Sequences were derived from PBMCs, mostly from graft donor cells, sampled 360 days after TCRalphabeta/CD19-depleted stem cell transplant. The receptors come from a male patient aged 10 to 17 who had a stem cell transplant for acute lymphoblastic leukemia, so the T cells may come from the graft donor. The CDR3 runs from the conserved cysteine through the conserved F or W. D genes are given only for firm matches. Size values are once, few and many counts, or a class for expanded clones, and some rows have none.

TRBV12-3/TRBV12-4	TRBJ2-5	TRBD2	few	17	CASSRTSGRVYQETQYF	TGTGCCAGCAGTCGGACTAGCGGGAGGGTGTACCAAGAGACCCAGTACTTC
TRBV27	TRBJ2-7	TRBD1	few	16	CASSPWDRGTYYEQYF	TGTGCCAGCAGTCCTTGGGACAGGGGAACCTACTACGAGCAGTACTTC
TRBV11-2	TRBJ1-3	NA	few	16	CASSSLIPDGENTIYF	TGTGCCAGCAGCTCCCTCATCCCCGACGGAGAAAACACCATATATTTT
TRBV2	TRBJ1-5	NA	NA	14	CASTRGGVPQPQHF	TGTGCCAGCACTCGAGGGGGGGTACCACAGCCCCAGCATTTT
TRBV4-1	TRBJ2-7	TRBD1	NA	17	CASSQEWDREPSYEQYF	TGCGCCAGCAGCCAAGAATGGGACAGGGAACCCTCCTACGAGCAGTACTTC
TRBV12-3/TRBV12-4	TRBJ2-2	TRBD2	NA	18	CASSPRLAGGPWAGELFF	TGTGCCAGCAGTCCACGACTAGCGGGAGGGCCTTGGGCCGGGGAGCTGTTTTTT
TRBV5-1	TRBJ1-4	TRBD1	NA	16	CASSLGRGRNLEKLFF	TGCGCCAGCAGCTTGGGCAGGGGGCGCAATTTGGAAAAACTGTTTTTT
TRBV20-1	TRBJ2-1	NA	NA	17	CSARGRGKGGSYNEQFF	TGCAGTGCTAGAGGCCGGGGGAAGGGGGGGTCCTACAATGAGCAGTTCTTC
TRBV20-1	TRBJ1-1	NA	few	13	CSARELGFTEAFF	TGCAGTGCTAGAGAGTTAGGGTTCACTGAAGCTTTCTTT
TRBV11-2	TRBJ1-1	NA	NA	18	CASSLGRLRVGMNTEAFF	TGTGCCAGCAGCTTAGGGAGGCTAAGGGTGGGGATGAACACTGAAGCTTTCTTT
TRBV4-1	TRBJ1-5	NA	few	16	CASSQGPLLRHQPQHF	TGCGCCAGCAGCCAAGGGCCACTACTAAGGCATCAGCCCCAGCATTTT
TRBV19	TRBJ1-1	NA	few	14	CASSIHREVTEAFF	TGTGCCAGTAGTATCCACAGGGAGGTCACTGAAGCTTTCTTT